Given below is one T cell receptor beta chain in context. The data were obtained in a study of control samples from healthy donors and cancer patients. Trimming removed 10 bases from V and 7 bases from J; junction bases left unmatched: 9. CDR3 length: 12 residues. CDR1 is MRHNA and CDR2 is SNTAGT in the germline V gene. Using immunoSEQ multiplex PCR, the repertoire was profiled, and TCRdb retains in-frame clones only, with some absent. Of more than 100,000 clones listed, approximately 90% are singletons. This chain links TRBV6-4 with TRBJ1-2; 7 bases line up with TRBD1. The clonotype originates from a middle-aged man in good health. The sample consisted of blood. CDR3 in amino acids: CATNRGGSGYTF. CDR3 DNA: TGTGCCACAAACAGGGGAGGTTCTGGCTACACCTTC.